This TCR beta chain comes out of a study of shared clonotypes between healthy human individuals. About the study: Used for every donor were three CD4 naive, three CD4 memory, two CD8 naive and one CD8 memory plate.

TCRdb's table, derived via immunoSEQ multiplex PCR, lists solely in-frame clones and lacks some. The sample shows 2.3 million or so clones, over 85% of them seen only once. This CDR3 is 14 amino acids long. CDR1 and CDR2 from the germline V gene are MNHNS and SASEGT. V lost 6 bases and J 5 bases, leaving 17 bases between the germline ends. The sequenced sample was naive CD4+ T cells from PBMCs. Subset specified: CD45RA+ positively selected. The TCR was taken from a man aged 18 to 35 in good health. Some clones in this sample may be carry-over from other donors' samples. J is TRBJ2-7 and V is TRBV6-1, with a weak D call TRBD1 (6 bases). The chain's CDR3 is CASRYTGTGNEQYF. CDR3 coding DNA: TGTGCCAGCAGGTATACAGGGACCGGGAACGAGCAGTACTTC.